This T cell receptor (beta chain) comes out of a study of PD-1 blockade in classical Hodgkin lymphoma. Study-level background: Patients in the cohort were put on intravenous nivolumab, 3 mg/kg every 2 weeks.

The data were produced by immunoSEQ multiplex PCR, yet TCRdb's version contains in-frame clones alone and is incomplete. The sample includes some 19,000 clones, 75% of them seen just once. With regard to this clone: Its specificity is not known.

Time point here: cycle 4 day 1 (C4D1), after five to seven weeks of nivolumab. Brentuximab vedotin exposure varied, and every patient relapsed after autologous stem cell transplantation. From thawed PBMCs, CD4+ T cells were purified using magnetic negative selection. The trim removed 3 bases at V and 4 bases at J, leaving 6 bases unmatched. Germline values: CDR1 MNHEY, CDR2 SMNVEV (reference sequence). The CDR3 totals 16 residues. Study conclusions and caveats: For complete responders, baseline diversity was comparable to that of newly diagnosed patients. Lower baseline TCR diversity was reported for newly diagnosed patients than for healthy donors. Why repertoires differed is undefined; disease activity or prior therapy possibly contributed.

This chain joins TRBV27 and TRBJ2-6, with 7 positions matching TRBD2. This TCR was sampled from a human donor with classical Hodgkin lymphoma. The sample consisted of CD4+ T cells from blood, taken before the fourth cycle of nivolumab. CDR3 coding DNA: TGTGCCAGCAGTTTGTTGGGAGGGGCCGGGGCCAACGTCCTGACTTTC. Translated, it gives CASSLLGGAGANVLTF.